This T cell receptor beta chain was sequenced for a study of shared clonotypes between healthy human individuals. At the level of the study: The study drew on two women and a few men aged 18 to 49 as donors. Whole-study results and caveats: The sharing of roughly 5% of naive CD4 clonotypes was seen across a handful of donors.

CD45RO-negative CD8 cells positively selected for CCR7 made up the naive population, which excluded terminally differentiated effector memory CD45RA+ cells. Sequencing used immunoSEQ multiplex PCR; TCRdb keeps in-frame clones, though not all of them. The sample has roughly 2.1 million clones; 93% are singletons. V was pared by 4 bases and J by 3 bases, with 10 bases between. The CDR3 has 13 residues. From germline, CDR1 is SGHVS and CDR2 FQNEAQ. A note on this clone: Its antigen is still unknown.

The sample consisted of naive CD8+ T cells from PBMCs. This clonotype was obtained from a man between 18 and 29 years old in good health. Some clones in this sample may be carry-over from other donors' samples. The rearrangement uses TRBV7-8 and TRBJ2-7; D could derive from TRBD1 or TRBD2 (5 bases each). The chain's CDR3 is CASSWDGHYEQYF. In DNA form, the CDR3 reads TGTGCCAGCAGCTGGGACGGTCACTACGAGCAGTACTTC.